This T cell receptor beta chain was sequenced in a study of Ad26.COV2.S vaccination and SARS-CoV-2 variants. Specified treatment: around 19 received Ad26.COV2.S at low or high dose, single or two shots; 5 received placebo; per-sample allocation not given. Vaccine and placebo recipients were sampled on day 63 after the first injection. CDR3 size: 17 residues. The ends were cut back, 0 bases at V and 3 bases at J, with 18 bases in the middle. Germline V gene sequence: CDR1 LGHNA, CDR2 YSLEER. For this clone: The antigen remains unidentified.

Produced via immunoSEQ multiplex PCR; TCRdb's table is partial and in-frame only. Of 350,000 to 450,000 clones detected, approximately 90% appear once; the ten largest clones hold about 1.7%. Points from the study as a whole: Across vaccine and placebo recipients, the breadth of non-spike TCRs was similar.

The input for sequencing was peripheral blood, taken in a trial of Ad26.COV2.S vaccine versus placebo. The rearrangement links TRBV4-3 to TRBJ2-7; maybe TRBD1 (6 bases). The TCR comes from a person aged 18-60 years who received the Ad26.COV2.S COVID-19 vaccine or a placebo. The CDR3 loop is CASSQDQEGVFVYEQYF. The CDR3 nucleotides are TGCGCCAGCAGCCAAGATCAAGAGGGGGTCTTTGTCTACGAGCAGTACTTC.